The 8 T cell receptor beta chains below all came from one sample that was sequenced in a study of cytomegalovirus exposure and HLA in healthy donors (dated by TCRdb to the late 2010s). Receptors were amplified or captured by the immunoSEQ multiplex PCR assay. For the multiplex PCR, a mixture combining 60 forward primers for TCR Vbeta segments and 13 reverse primers for TCR Jbeta segments was used. Drawn from immuneACCESS, this table holds only the in-frame rearrangements with V and J called that TCRdb kept. Clones are partly lost; checked studies trace under half to an unresolved V gene and leave the rest unexplained. For this sample the table gives 100,000 to 150,000 clones, of which about 83% were detected only once. Of the sample, more than 4% falls within the top ten clones. The material sequenced was PBMCs. Receptors originate from a woman aged 30 to 39 in good health and CMV-seronegative.

V is TRBV7-3 and J is TRBJ2-2; 7 bases align to TRBD1. Trimming cost V 5 bases and J 5 bases; bases outside gene matches: 8. The germline gives CDR1 SGHTA, CDR2 FQGTGA. The CDR3 contains 15 residues. The CDR3 loop is CASSLRQGETGELFF. CDR3 DNA sequence: TGTGCCAGCAGCCTGCGGCAGGGGGAAACCGGGGAGCTGTTTTTT.

V usage is TRBV6-5 and J usage is TRBJ1-5, with 8 bases fitting TRBD1. The V gene's germline CDR1 is MNHEY and CDR2 SVGAGI. This CDR3 comprises 14 residues. Losses at the gene ends were 4 bases for V and 6 bases for J; bases not matched to a gene: 5. The chain's CDR3 is CASSLQGGGQPQHF. For the CDR3, the DNA is TGTGCCAGCAGTTTACAGGGGGGGGGTCAGCCCCAGCATTTT.

Only one count was recorded for this clone. CDR3 sequence reads: CSVEGLGLRVKEQFF. The DNA of the CDR3 is TGCAGCGTTGAAGGGTTGGGACTCCGTGTAAAGGAGCAGTTCTTC. The rearrangement links TRBV29-1 to TRBJ2-1; the D gene is possibly TRBD2 (6 bases). This CDR3 contains 15 residues. CDR1 is SQVTM and CDR2 is ANQGSEA in the germline V gene. The germline V and J ends were trimmed by 1 base and 10 bases, with 20 bases remaining between them.

The chain carries TRBV6-5 and TRBJ1-6; TRBD1 agrees at 10 bases. The ends lost 5 bases at V and 9 bases at J; junction bases unmatched: 7. The germline CDR1 and CDR2 sequences are MNHEY and SVGAGI. The CDR3 spans 15 residues. CDR3 loop: CASSRDRGLASPLHF. The CDR3 DNA sequence: TGTGCCAGCAGTCGAGACAGGGGGCTTGCTTCACCCCTCCACTTT.

The CDR3 protein is CASWGGDGYTF. The CDR3 DNA is TGTGCCAGTTGGGGGGGTGATGGCTACACCTTC. The chain has TRBV28 and TRBJ1-2; D might be TRBD1 (5 bases). Germline values: CDR1 MDHEN, CDR2 SYDVKM. V lost 9 bases and J 6 bases, leaving 11 bases between the germline ends. This CDR3 has 11 residues.

The chain has TRBV28 and TRBJ2-2; possible D gene TRBD2, 5 bases. In germline, CDR1 is MDHEN, CDR2 SYDVKM. V dropped 5 bases and J dropped 6 bases, with 16 bases sitting between them. This CDR3 is 15 amino acids long. The DNA of the CDR3 is TGTGCCAGCAGTCCCTCCCGTTGGGGAGCCGGGGAGCTGTTTTTT. It translates to CASSPSRWGAGELFF.

This clone showed up just a few times. V and J are TRBV6-5 and TRBJ1-1; 8 bases agree with TRBD1. The germline V gene encodes CDR1 MNHEY and CDR2 SVGAGI. Trimming at V came to 6 bases and at J to 0 bases, leaving 6 bases not matched to a gene. The CDR3 sequence is 15 residues long. Here the CDR3 reads CASRPWTGLNTEAFF. CDR3 coding DNA: TGTGCCAGCAGACCGTGGACAGGGTTGAACACTGAAGCTTTCTTT.

J is TRBJ1-4 and V is TRBV6-4; tentatively, D is TRBD1 (6 bases). This CDR3 is built from 13 residues. V dropped 11 bases and J dropped 1 base, with 11 bases sitting between them. CDR1 is MRHNA and CDR2 is SNTAGT in the germline V gene. CDR3 DNA sequence: TGTGCCGGCAACAGGGTAACTAATGAAAAACTGTTTTTT. Translated: CAGNRVTNEKLFF.